The sequence of this T cell receptor beta chain was determined in a study of OX40 agonist ivuxolimab in advanced cancers. Background on the whole study: Ivuxolimab, which targeted the costimulatory receptor OX40 (CD134), was an agonistic, fully human IgG2 monoclonal antibody. Intravenous ivuxolimab was administered to patients every 2 weeks at six dose levels: 0.01, 0.1, 0.3, 1.5, 3 and 10 mg/kg. Of the approximately 50 dose-escalation patients, hepatocellular carcinoma was present in roughly 19, melanoma in roughly 15, renal cell carcinoma in 9 and head and neck cancer in 9. A male proportion of roughly 85% and a mean age of approximately 60 years, ranging from about 20 to 85, were recorded for the dose-escalation cohort. Prior anti-PD-1, anti-PD-L1 or anti-CTLA-4 therapy was permitted, and 40% of dose-escalation patients had received checkpoint inhibitors. Partial responses occurred in three dose-escalation patients, of whom one had hepatocellular carcinoma and two had cutaneous melanoma. The point of sequencing TCRbeta in the periphery was to test whether ivuxolimab changed TCR sequence diversity and drove clonal T-cell expansion. The monotherapy dose-escalation portion (N of about 52 patients) of the phase I ivuxolimab trial is reported in the paper. Study-level results and caveats: In partial responders in the 0.1-3.0 mg/kg groups, normalized peripheral clonal expansion was found to be among the lowest, especially among CD8+ T cells. After ivuxolimab, more expanded clones were found on average in CD8+ T cells than in CD4+ T cells. Low levels of normalized T-cell clonal expansion were also seen in some patients who did not respond. At doses from 0.1 to 3.0 mg/kg, clonal expansion was seen in both CD4+ and CD8+ blood T cells between baseline and week 6. Which antigens the clonally expanded peripheral T cells were specific for was not determined.

The trial excluded patients who had a history of autoimmune disease or were on systemic immunosuppression. In every dose cohort, peripheral blood was drawn for TCR sequencing at baseline, cycle 4 day 1, and cycle 7 day 1. The samples were drawn from a first-in-human, open-label, multicenter phase I dose-escalation trial of ivuxolimab. Adults with locally advanced or metastatic melanoma, renal cell, hepatocellular, or head and neck squamous cell carcinoma were enrolled in the trial. Before TCR sequencing, CD4+ T cells and CD8+ T cells from peripheral blood were sorted into separate populations. Genomic DNA was isolated from the sorted cells so that the TCRbeta CDR3 region could be sequenced. TCRbeta CDR3 regions were sequenced using the immunoSEQ Assay. This immuneACCESS table, as held by TCRdb, lists in-frame sequences with V and J called but not all clones. Of the missing ones, under half trace to an unresolved V gene in checked studies; the others have no known cause. This sample has roughly 48,000 clones in its table, and around four fifths of those were observed once. In total, the top ten clones hold roughly 2.2% of the sample.

As to this clone: Its antigen remains unidentified. There are no base qualities to consult, and no much larger clone falls within one base.

This sample comprised CD4+ or CD8+ T cells sorted from blood, obtained in a trial of the OX40 agonist ivuxolimab. This clonotype was obtained from an adult with an advanced solid tumor such as melanoma, head and neck, liver or kidney cancer.

The DNA sequence reads TGTGCCAGCAGCTTAGGTTTAGCCCCCAGGGAGACCCAGTACTTC. Protein translation: CASSLGLAPRETQYF. The rearrangement joined TRBV11-3 to TRBJ2-5, with no confident D gene call. V gives up 1 base and J gives up 5 bases, and the segment between their germline ends measures 14 bases. The CDR3, cysteine through phenylalanine, is 15 amino acids long. Of the read, only the CDR3 DNA is kept; its 45 bases are in frame from base 1. Per the germline V gene, SGHNT is the CDR1 and YENEEA is the CDR2.